This T cell receptor (beta chain) was found in a study of blood T cell repertoires in COVID-19. The data were produced by immunoSEQ multiplex PCR, yet TCRdb's version contains in-frame clones alone and is incomplete. The sample lists fewer than 250,000 clones; around 90% were seen once. This CDR3 has 15 residues. V was pared by 6 bases and J by 6 bases, with 7 bases of the junction left unmatched. Germline V lookup: CDR1 SGHRS, CDR2 YFSETQ. This clone was counted once. The TCR was taken from a man aged 30 to 45 with COVID-19, enrolled during active disease. The sample consisted of peripheral blood. J is TRBJ2-3 and V is TRBV5-1; 13 nucleotides agree with TRBD2. CDR3 nucleotides: TGCGCCAGCACCGAAGGACTAGCGGGGGAGGATACGCAGTATTTT. This translates into CASTEGLAGEDTQYF.